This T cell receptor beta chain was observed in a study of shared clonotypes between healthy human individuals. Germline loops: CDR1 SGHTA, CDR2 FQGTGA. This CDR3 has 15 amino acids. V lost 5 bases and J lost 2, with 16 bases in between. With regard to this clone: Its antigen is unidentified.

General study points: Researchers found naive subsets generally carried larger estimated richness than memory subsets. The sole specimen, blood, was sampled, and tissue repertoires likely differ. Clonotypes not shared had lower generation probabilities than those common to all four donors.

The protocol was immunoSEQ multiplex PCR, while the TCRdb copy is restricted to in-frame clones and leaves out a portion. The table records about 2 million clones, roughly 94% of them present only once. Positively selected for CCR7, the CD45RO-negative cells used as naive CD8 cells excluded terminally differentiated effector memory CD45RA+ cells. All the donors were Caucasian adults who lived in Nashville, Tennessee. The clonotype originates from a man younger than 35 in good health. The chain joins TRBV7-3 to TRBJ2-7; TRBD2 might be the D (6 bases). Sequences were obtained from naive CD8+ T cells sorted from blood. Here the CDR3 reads CASSTYPGTPYEQYF. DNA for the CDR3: TGTGCCAGCAGCACGTATCCCGGGACTCCCTACGAGCAGTACTTC. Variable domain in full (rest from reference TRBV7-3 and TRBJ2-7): GAGVSQTPSNKVTEKGKYVELRCDPISGHTALYWYRQSLGQGPEFLIYFQGTGAADDSGLPNDRFFAVRPEGSVSTLKIQRTERGDSAVYLCASSTYPGTPYEQYFGPGTRLTVT.